This entry features one TCR beta chain sequence. The source of the sample is a study of blood T cell repertoires in COVID-19. Using immunoSEQ multiplex PCR, the repertoire was profiled, and TCRdb retains in-frame clones only, with some absent. The data hold around 140,000 clones, with 84% observed a single time. V shed 5 bases and J shed 3 bases, with 13 bases lying between them. The CDR3 runs 15 residues. Germline V gene sequence: CDR1 SGHVS, CDR2 FNYEAQ. The source material was peripheral blood. The rearrangement uses TRBV7-6 and TRBJ1-4; D is ambiguous. The receptor's source is a man aged 60-69 years with active or convalescent COVID-19. In DNA, the CDR3 is TGTGCCAGCAGCCCGGAACCGGGTCCTAATGAAAAACTGTTTTTT. Protein sequence: CASSPEPGPNEKLFF.